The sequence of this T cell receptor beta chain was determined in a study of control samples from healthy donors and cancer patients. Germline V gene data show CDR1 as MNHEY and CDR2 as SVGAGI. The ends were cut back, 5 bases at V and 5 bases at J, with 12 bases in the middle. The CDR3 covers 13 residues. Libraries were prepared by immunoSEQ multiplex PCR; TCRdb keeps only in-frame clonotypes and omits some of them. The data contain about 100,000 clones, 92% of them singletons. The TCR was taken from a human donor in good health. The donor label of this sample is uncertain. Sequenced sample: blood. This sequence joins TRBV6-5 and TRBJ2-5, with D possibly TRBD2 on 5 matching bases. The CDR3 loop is CASSKVTGETQYF. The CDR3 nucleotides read TGTGCCAGCAGTAAGGTTACGGGGGAGACCCAGTACTTC.